One T cell receptor (beta chain) is described in this entry. This sample was taken from a study of T cell changes during pregnancy in multiple sclerosis. The CDR3 runs 16 residues. TCRdb keeps only in-frame clones here, not all; method: immunoSEQ multiplex PCR. The sample contains approximately 88,000 clones, around 94% of which appear only once. Specimen: peripheral blood, collected in the third trimester of pregnancy. The chain couples TRBV1 to TRBJ2-3; the D call of TRBD2 is as the table states it, not checked on the DNA. TRBV1 is listed as a pseudogene. The clonotype originates from a female donor with multiple sclerosis, enrolled in a pregnancy study. The CDR3 spells CTSSQDRRGGTDTQYF. The CDR3 nucleotides are TGCACCAGCAGCCAAGATCGGCGGGGGGGCACAGATACGCAGTATTTT.